This T cell receptor (beta chain) was captured by sequencing in a study of T cell responses to AZD1222 COVID-19 vaccine. Overall study findings and caveats: Spike-specific TCRs gained breadth and depth after people received two AZD1222 doses. The number of AZD1222 recipients seropositive at baseline was only five or six. White British ancestry dominated among donors, who included more females, and clonal diversity was possibly underestimated. The study sampled repertoires only after the peak T cell response.

In regard to this clone: Its antigen is not known.

Assay used: immunoSEQ multiplex PCR; TCRdb lists only in-frame clones, some missing. The profile shows 200,000 to 250,000 clones, 85% to 95% of them singletons. The sample was peripheral blood, taken on day 0 of MenACWY control vaccination. This sequence was found in an adult in good health.

The DNA for the CDR3 is TGCGCCAGCAGCTTGGCCCCAGGGACTAATTCACCCCTCCACTTT. Translation gives CASSLAPGTNSPLHF. The rearrangement joins TRBV5-1 to TRBJ1-6; a possible D gene is TRBD1 (5 bases). The CDR3 contains 15 residues. CDR1 and CDR2 (germline): SGHRS, YFSETQ. Between the trimmed V and J ends, which lost 0 bases and 6 bases, there was a span of 10 bases.